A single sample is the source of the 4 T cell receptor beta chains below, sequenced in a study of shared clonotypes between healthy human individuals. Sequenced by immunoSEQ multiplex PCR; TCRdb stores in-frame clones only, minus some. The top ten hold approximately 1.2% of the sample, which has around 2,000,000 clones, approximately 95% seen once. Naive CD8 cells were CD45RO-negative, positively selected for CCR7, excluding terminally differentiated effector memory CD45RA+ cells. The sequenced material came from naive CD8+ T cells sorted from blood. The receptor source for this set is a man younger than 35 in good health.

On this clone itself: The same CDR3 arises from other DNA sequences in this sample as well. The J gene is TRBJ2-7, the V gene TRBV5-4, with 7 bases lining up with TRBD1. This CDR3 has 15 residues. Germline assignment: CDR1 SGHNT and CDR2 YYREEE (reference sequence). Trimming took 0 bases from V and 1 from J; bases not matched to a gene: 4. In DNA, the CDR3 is TGTGCCAGCAGCTTGGGGACAGGAGCTTCCTACGAGCAGTACTTC. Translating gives CASSLGTGASYEQYF.

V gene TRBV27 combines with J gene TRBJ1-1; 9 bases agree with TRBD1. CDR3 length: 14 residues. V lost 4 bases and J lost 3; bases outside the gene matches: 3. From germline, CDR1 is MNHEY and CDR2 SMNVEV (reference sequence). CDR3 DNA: TGTGCCAGCAGTTCGGGACAGGGCCACACTGAAGCTTTCTTT. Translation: CASSSGQGHTEAFF.

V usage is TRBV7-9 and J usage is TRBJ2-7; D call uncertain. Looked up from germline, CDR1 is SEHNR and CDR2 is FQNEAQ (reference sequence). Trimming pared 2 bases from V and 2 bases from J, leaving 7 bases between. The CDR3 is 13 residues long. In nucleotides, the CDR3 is TGTGCCAGCAGCTTACCTAATACCTACGAGCAGTACTTC. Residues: CASSLPNTYEQYF.

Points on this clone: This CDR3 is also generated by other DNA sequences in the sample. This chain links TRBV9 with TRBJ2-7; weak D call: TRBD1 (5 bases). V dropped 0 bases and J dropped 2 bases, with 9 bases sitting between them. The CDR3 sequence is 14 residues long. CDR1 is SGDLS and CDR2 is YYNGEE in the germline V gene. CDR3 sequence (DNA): TGTGCCAGCAGCGTAGACGACAGTGCCTACGAGCAGTACTTC. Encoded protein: CASSVDDSAYEQYF.